Shown below are 32 T cell receptor beta chains from a single sample sequenced in a study of blood T cell repertoires in COVID-19. TCRdb's table, derived via immunoSEQ multiplex PCR, lists solely in-frame clones and lacks some. The sample contains some 200,000 clones, 70% to 90% of which appear only once. Sequencing was performed on peripheral blood. The receptor source for this set is a man aged 35 to 55 with active or convalescent COVID-19.

The chain is built from TRBV9 and TRBJ2-5; D possibly corresponds to TRBD2 (6 bases). The CDR3 sequence is 13 residues long. V shed 6 bases and J shed 3 bases, with 12 bases lying between them. Germline V gene lookup returns CDR1 SGDLS and CDR2 YYNGEE. The CDR3 region is CASTPGTEETQYF. CDR3 sequence (DNA): TGTGCCAGCACGCCAGGGACTGAAGAGACCCAGTACTTC. The full variable domain, rest sourced from reference TRBV9 and TRBJ2-5, is DSGVTQTPKHLITATGQRVTLRCSPRSGDLSVYWYQQSLDQGLQFLIQYYNGEERAKGNILERFSAQQFPDLHSELNLSSLELGDSALYFCASTPGTEETQYFGPGTRLLVL.

V and J are TRBV7-3 and TRBJ2-1; 8 bases match TRBD2. V lost 0 bases, J lost 3 bases, and 1 base stayed unmatched. This CDR3 is 15 amino acids long. Germline values: CDR1 SGHTA, CDR2 FQGTGA. The DNA for the CDR3 is TGTGCCAGCAGCTTAACGGCGGGGGGCTACAATGAGCAGTTCTTC. Amino acids: CASSLTAGGYNEQFF.

This chain uses TRBV5-6 with TRBJ1-2; TRBD1 matches 7 bases. Germline V gives CDR1 SGHDT, CDR2 YYEEEE. The CDR3 contains 14 residues. After removal of 0 bases from V and 8 bases from J, the junction contained 7 bases not matched to a gene. The CDR3, as DNA: TGTGCCAGCAGCTTGGCCGTCAGGGGGAGCGGCTACACCTTC. Amino acids: CASSLAVRGSGYTF.

The J gene is TRBJ2-5, the V gene TRBV5-1, with D maybe TRBD1 (6 bases). Germline CDR1 and CDR2: SGHRS and YFSETQ. The CDR3 is 14 residues long. Trimming shortened V by 4 bases and J by 4 bases, and 14 bases separated the two germline ends. CDR3 DNA sequence: TGCGCCAGCAGCCCCCCGCAGGGGCGAGAGACCCAGTACTTC. This sequence encodes CASSPPQGRETQYF.

The chain recombines TRBV7-6 with TRBJ2-1; TRBD2 matches 10 bases. The germline V gene has CDR1 SGHVS and CDR2 FNYEAQ. This CDR3 contains 16 residues. The ends lost 0 bases at V and 10 bases at J; junction bases unmatched: 9. The CDR3 sequence: CASSLAPASGGGEQFF. The CDR3 nucleotides read TGTGCCAGCAGCTTAGCGCCGGCTAGCGGGGGAGGGGAGCAGTTCTTC.

This chain connects TRBV13 to TRBJ2-7; the match to TRBD1 covers 9 bases. The CDR3 is 16 amino acids. The V gene end was trimmed by 2 bases and the J gene end by 5 bases; junction bases not matched to a gene: 10. Germline V gives CDR1 PRHDT, CDR2 FYEKMQ (reference sequence). The CDR3 spells CASSLPSGTGLDEQYF. Written as DNA, the CDR3 is TGTGCCAGCAGCTTACCGTCCGGGACAGGGCTCGACGAGCAGTACTTC. Variable domain in full (rest from reference TRBV13 and TRBJ2-7): AAGVIQSPRHLIKEKRETATLKCYPIPRHDTVYWYQQGPGQDPQFLISFYEKMQSDKGSIPDRFSAQQFSDYHSELNMSSLELGDSALYFCASSLPSGTGLDEQYFGPGTRLTVT.

The CDR3 DNA sequence: TGTGCCAGTAGTGGGCGACCCTCCTACGAGCAGTACTTC. It specifies CASSGRPSYEQYF. The rearrangement uses TRBV19 and TRBJ2-7; D is undetermined. CDR3 length: 13 amino acids. Germline V gene lookup returns CDR1 LNHDA and CDR2 SQIVND (reference sequence). The V and J ends lost 5 bases and 0 bases respectively, with 8 bases between them. Using reference TRBV19 and TRBJ2-7 for the parts outside the CDR3, the full variable domain is DGGITQSPKYLFRKEGQNVTLSCEQNLNHDAMYWYRQDPGQGLRLIYYSQIVNDFQKGDIAEGYSVSREKKESFPLTVTSAQKNPTAFYLCASSGRPSYEQYFGPGTRLTVT.

The chain recombines TRBV9 with TRBJ2-3, with TRBD2 matching over 9 bases. CDR1 and CDR2 from the germline V gene are SGDLS and YYNGEE. Losses at the gene ends were 7 bases for V and 3 bases for J; bases not matched to a gene: 18. The CDR3 sequence is 18 residues long. The CDR3 reads CASARGGGGAFGTDTQYF. The CDR3 coding sequence is TGTGCCAGCGCTAGGGGTGGCGGGGGGGCGTTTGGGACAGATACGCAGTATTTT.

The chain carries TRBV6-5 and TRBJ1-6; 10 bases are a match to TRBD1. Looked up from germline, CDR1 is MNHEY and CDR2 is SVGAGI. The V and J ends lost 6 bases and 9 bases, in that order; junction bases with no gene match: 5. The CDR3 spans 14 residues. The CDR3 region has the DNA TGTGCCAGCAGCCTACGGGACAGGGGTTCACCCCTCCACTTT. Amino acids: CASSLRDRGSPLHF.

The chain employs TRBV18 and TRBJ2-2; 8 positions match TRBD1. This CDR3 spans 14 amino acids. CDR1 is KGHSH, CDR2 LQKENI, per germline. Trimming removed 8 bases from V and 7 bases from J; junction bases left unmatched: 9. CDR3 sequence: CASQVRGPDGELFF. CDR3 nucleotide sequence: TGTGCCAGCCAAGTCAGGGGGCCGGACGGGGAGCTGTTTTTT. Supplemented by reference TRBV18 and TRBJ2-2, the full variable domain reads NAGVMQNPRHLVRRRGQEARLRCSPMKGHSHVYWYRQLPEEGLKFMVYLQKENIIDESGMPKERFSAEFPKEGPSILRIQQVVRGDSAAYFCASQVRGPDGELFFGEGSRLTVL.

J is TRBJ2-2 and V is TRBV5-1, with 11 bases identical to TRBD2. CDR3 length: 18 amino acids. Germline V CDR1 and CDR2: SGHRS, YFSETQ. The V gene end was trimmed by 7 bases and the J gene end by 0 bases; junction bases not matched to a gene: 11. The CDR3: CASSTSGETYTNTGELFF. Written as DNA, the CDR3 is TGCGCCAGCTCGACTAGCGGGGAAACATATACGAACACCGGGGAGCTGTTTTTT.

Only one count was recorded for this clone. This chain links TRBV19 with TRBJ2-1, with TRBD1 matching 10 bases. Germline CDR1 LNHDA, CDR2 SQIVND (reference sequence). The CDR3 runs 14 residues. V was clipped by 7 bases and J by 4 bases; unmatched bases: 4. The CDR3 nucleotides read TGTGCCAGTATACCGGGACAGGGGTACAATGAGCAGTTCTTC. It codes for CASIPGQGYNEQFF.

V usage is TRBV11-3 and J usage is TRBJ2-3, with 8 bases matching TRBD1. There are 15 residues in the CDR3. With V trimmed by 5 bases and J by 4 bases, 8 bases remained unmatched. Germline CDR1 and CDR2: SGHNT and YENEEA. The CDR3 region has the DNA TGTGCCAGCAGCCTAAGACAGGGGAGGTCAGATACGCAGTATTTT. It codes for CASSLRQGRSDTQYF.

The J gene is TRBJ2-1, the V gene TRBV10-2; D might be TRBD2 (5 bases). The CDR3 length is 16 residues. Germline lookup yields CDR1 WSHSY and CDR2 SAAADI. Trimming stripped 3 bases from V and 9 bases from J, with 21 bases between. The CDR3 nucleotides are TGCGCCAGCAGTGATGTTGGGAGACCCATCCCTGGTGAGCAGTTCTTC. It specifies CASSDVGRPIPGEQFF.

The CDR3 DNA follows: TGTGCCAGCAGCGCCCCGTCTATGGGGGCGGTAACCGGGGAGCTGTTTTTT. Its protein product is CASSAPSMGAVTGELFF. V and J are TRBV9 and TRBJ2-2, with a possible D match to TRBD1 (6 bases). The germline gives CDR1 SGDLS, CDR2 YYNGEE. The V end was cut by 3 bases, the J end by 5 bases, with 20 bases between. The CDR3 runs 17 residues.

The rearrangement joins TRBV4-3 to TRBJ2-1, with TRBD2 matching 7 bases. Germline-derived CDR1 and CDR2 are LGHNA and YSLEER. The V and J ends lost 0 bases and 9 bases, in that order; junction bases with no gene match: 14. The length of the CDR3 is 17 residues. CDR3 in amino acids: CASSQDRGDLGVGEQFF. CDR3 DNA: TGCGCCAGCAGCCAAGATCGGGGGGATCTGGGGGTTGGTGAGCAGTTCTTC.

The chain has TRBV7-3 and TRBJ2-1; 9 bases line up with TRBD2. The CDR3 extends over 16 amino acids. Trimming took 5 bases from V and 0 from J; bases not matched to a gene: 5. Germline V gene sequence: CDR1 SGHTA, CDR2 FQGTGA. The CDR3 region has the DNA TGTGCCAGCAGCCGCAGCGGGGGGCGCTCCTACAATGAGCAGTTCTTC. Protein sequence: CASSRSGGRSYNEQFF. Together with reference TRBV7-3 and TRBJ2-1, the CDR3 gives the full variable domain: GAGVSQTPSNKVTEKGKYVELRCDPISGHTALYWYRQSLGQGPEFLIYFQGTGAADDSGLPNDRFFAVRPEGSVSTLKIQRTERGDSAVYLCASSRSGGRSYNEQFFGPGTRLTVL.

For the CDR3, the DNA is TGTGCCAGCAGCCAAGTCCCATATGGCTACACCTTC. Translating it yields CASSQVPYGYTF. The chain recombines TRBV14 with TRBJ1-2; D is undetermined. The CDR3 length is 12 residues. Trimming removed 1 base from V and 5 bases from J, with 5 bases in between. Germline CDR1 is SGHDN and CDR2 is FVKESK.

The CDR3: CASSLTGQTSYNEQFF. For the CDR3, the DNA is TGTGCCAGCAGCTTAACGGGGCAAACCTCCTACAATGAGCAGTTCTTC. The chain couples TRBV7-3 to TRBJ2-1, with D tentatively TRBD1 (5 bases). Germline CDR1 is SGHTA and CDR2 is FQGTGA. CDR3 length: 16 residues. Trimming removed 0 bases at V and 0 bases at J, with 9 bases between.

The chain uses TRBV5-4 and TRBJ2-7, with TRBD2 as a possible D gene (6 bases). V lost 4 bases to trimming and J lost 2 bases, with 16 bases between them. The CDR3 has 15 residues. Germline V CDR1 and CDR2: SGHNT, YYREEE (reference sequence). The CDR3: CASSAPSGLTYEQYF. The DNA of the CDR3 is TGTGCCAGCAGCGCCCCCTCGGGACTGACCTACGAGCAGTACTTC.

This clone came up once. This chain joins TRBV6-1 and TRBJ2-7, with D tentatively TRBD1 (6 bases). Germline-derived CDR1 and CDR2 are MNHNS and SASEGT. The length of the CDR3 is 16 residues. Deletions cut 7 bases from V and 1 base from J, with 20 bases between. The CDR3, as DNA: TGTGCCAGCACTGATTGGGGGCACCCAGGATCCTACGAGCAGTACTTC. It yields the protein CASTDWGHPGSYEQYF.

This chain joins TRBV5-6 and TRBJ2-1; D remains ambiguous. The CDR3 length is 18 residues. Germline CDR1 SGHDT, CDR2 YYEEEE. Trimming took off 2 bases at V and 5 bases at J, with 23 bases between the two ends. This CDR3 reads CASSFSGPAVRRDNEQFF. The CDR3 region has the DNA TGTGCCAGCAGCTTTTCTGGTCCGGCAGTCCGGAGAGACAATGAGCAGTTCTTC.

In this sample, this clone turned up once. V usage is TRBV6-2 or TRBV6-3 and J usage is TRBJ1-5, with 7 bases matching TRBD1. V shed 2 bases and J 4 bases; nucleotides not matched to a gene: 5. The germline V gene encodes CDR1 MNHEY and CDR2 SVGEGT. The CDR3 sequence is 15 residues long. CDR3 DNA sequence: TGTGCCAGCAGTTACCCGACGACAGGGAATCAGCCCCAGCATTTT. Residues: CASSYPTTGNQPQHF.

This sequence joins TRBV19 and TRBJ1-2, with 7 bases lining up with TRBD1. CDR1 and CDR2 from the germline V gene are LNHDA and SQIVND (reference sequence). Trimming at V came to 9 bases and at J to 0 bases, leaving 10 bases not matched to a gene. This CDR3 contains 15 residues. DNA of the CDR3: TGTGCCAGCCATGGACAGGCCACTCCTAACTATGGCTACACCTTC. Amino acids: CASHGQATPNYGYTF.

This clone appeared a single time. The chain has TRBV6-2 or TRBV6-3 and TRBJ2-7; weak D call: TRBD1 (6 bases). V lost 4 bases and J lost 1, with 14 bases in between. The CDR3 totals 15 residues. The germline gives CDR1 MNHEY, CDR2 SVGEGT. Written as DNA, the CDR3 is TGTGCCAGCAGTTCCCCCAGGACAGCTTCCTACGAGCAGTACTTC. Protein sequence: CASSSPRTASYEQYF.

The chain has TRBV2 and TRBJ1-1; 10 bases are shared with TRBD1. V gave up 3 bases and J gave up 1 base; unmatched junction bases: 5. CDR3 length equals 16 residues. CDR1 is SNHLY and CDR2 is FYNNEI in the germline V gene. CDR3 coding DNA: TGTGCCAGCAGTGACCGGACAGGGGGGCAGAACACTGAAGCTTTCTTT. Protein product: CASSDRTGGQNTEAFF.

This chain connects TRBV5-6 to TRBJ1-5; 7 bases align to TRBD1. The length of the CDR3 is 16 residues. Per germline, CDR1 SGHDT and CDR2 YYEEEE. J was trimmed by 1 base and V by 0 bases; bases with no gene match: 4. This CDR3 reads CASSLGRGRSNQPQHF. The CDR3 coding sequence is TGTGCCAGCAGCTTGGGGAGGGGGCGAAGCAATCAGCCCCAGCATTTT. The entire variable domain, with the rest obtained from reference TRBV5-6 and TRBJ1-5, is as follows: DAGVTQSPTHLIKTRGQQVTLRCSPKSGHDTVSWYQQALGQGPQFIFQYYEEEERQRGNFPDRFSGHQFPNYSSELNVNALLLGDSALYLCASSLGRGRSNQPQHFGDGTRLSIL.

The chain carries TRBV5-6 and TRBJ1-1; D uncertain. V was trimmed by 6 bases and J by 5 bases, leaving 17 bases between them. The CDR3 spans 14 residues. Germline CDR1 is SGHDT and CDR2 is YYEEEE. Written as DNA, the CDR3 is TGTGCCAGCACCTCGATCGGTCCGGGGACTGAAGCTTTCTTT. Translated, it gives CASTSIGPGTEAFF.

The chain uses TRBV28 and TRBJ1-2; 9 bases are shared with TRBD1. The germline CDR1 and CDR2 sequences are MDHEN and SYDVKM. This CDR3 comprises 14 residues. V trimming: 5 bases; J trimming: 5 bases; junction bases outside the gene matches: 6. Here the CDR3 DNA reads TGTGCCAGCAGTCTCCCGGGACAGGGATATGGCTACACCTTC. Translated: CASSLPGQGYGYTF.

The V call is TRBV2, the J call TRBJ1-5; D ambiguous. The V end was cut by 3 bases, the J end by 4 bases, with 4 bases between. The germline CDR1 and CDR2 sequences are SNHLY and FYNNEI. The length of the CDR3 is 12 residues. Here the CDR3 reads CASSEQNQPQHF. The CDR3 coding sequence is TGTGCCAGCAGTGAGCAGAATCAGCCCCAGCATTTT. The variable domain in full, completed from reference TRBV2 and TRBJ1-5, reads EPEVTQTPSHQVTQMGQEVILRCVPISNHLYFYWYRQILGQKVEFLVSFYNNEISEKSEIFDDQFSVERPDGSNFTLKIRSTKLEDSAMYFCASSEQNQPQHFGDGTRLSIL.

V and J are TRBV5-7 and TRBJ1-1; D not certain. TRBV5-7 is treated as an ORF (open reading frame) with a function not yet certain. There are 16 residues in the CDR3. Between the trimmed V and J ends, which lost 0 bases and 0 bases, there was a span of 12 bases. The CDR3 DNA is TGTGCCAGCAGCTTGGGGGGAGGGCAGATGAACACTGAAGCTTTCTTT. It specifies CASSLGGGQMNTEAFF.

J is TRBJ2-7 and V is TRBV6-1, with a possible D match to TRBD2 (5 bases). This CDR3 contains 16 residues. V was trimmed by 4 bases and J by 0 bases, leaving 16 bases between them. The germline V gene has CDR1 MNHNS and CDR2 SASEGT. The CDR3 DNA reads as TGTGCCAGCAGTGGAGGGCGGGTGCGAAACTCCTACGAGCAGTACTTC. Protein sequence: CASSGGRVRNSYEQYF.